A single sample gave rise to the 2 T cell receptor beta chains below, sequenced in a study of identifying expanded T cells in peripheral blood. The repertoire was sequenced with immunoSEQ multiplex PCR; TCRdb's copy has only in-frame clones and lacks some. This table holds tens of thousands of clones, approximately 85% found once. The source material was blood. The origin of the receptors is a person aged 18 to 70 in good health.

The chain carries TRBV5-1 and TRBJ2-3; D might be TRBD1 or TRBD2, each matching 5 bases. V was cut by 2 bases and J by 0 bases, with 16 bases left in between. Looked up from germline, CDR1 is SGHRS and CDR2 is YFSETQ. CDR3 length: 17 residues. Here the CDR3 DNA reads TGCGCCAGCAGCTTAGGGATATGGGGCGGGAGCACAGATACGCAGTATTTT. The encoded protein is CASSLGIWGGSTDTQYF. Based on the CDR3 plus reference TRBV5-1 and TRBJ2-3, the full variable domain is KAGVTQTPRYLIKTRGQQVTLSCSPISGHRSVSWYQQTPGQGLQFLFEYFSETQRNKGNFPGRFSGRQFSNSRSEMNVSTLELGDSALYLCASSLGIWGGSTDTQYFGPGTRLTVL.

J is TRBJ1-5 and V is TRBV28; D gene uncertain. From germline, CDR1 is MDHEN and CDR2 SYDVKM. V gave up 3 bases and J gave up 0 bases, with 12 bases separating them. The CDR3 runs to 16 residues. CDR3 loop: CASSFYGVVSNQPQHF. CDR3 bases: TGTGCCAGCAGTTTTTATGGGGTTGTTAGCAATCAGCCCCAGCATTTT.